The 12 T cell receptor beta chains below were found in one sample sequenced in a study of T cells after yellow fever vaccination. TCRdb re-called the 5' RACE reads with MiXCR, one entry per CDR3 protein. The sample holds 250,000 to 400,000 distinct CDR3 sequences, 3.5% to 5% seen once. The specimen was PBMCs, collected 15 days after the yellow fever booster vaccination. These receptor sequences come from a man between 18 and 35 years old who received the YFV17D yellow fever vaccine.

This chain connects TRBV24-1 to TRBJ2-7; TRBD1 or TRBD2 may be the D gene (5 bases each). The V gene lost 4 bases and the J gene lost 3 bases, with 21 bases spanning the gap. In germline, CDR1 is KGHDR, CDR2 SFDVKD. CDR3 length: 17 amino acids. The CDR3 protein is CATSDLARDRIFYEQYV. CDR3 coding DNA: TGTGCCACCAGTGACTTGGCCCGGGACCGAATTTTCTACGAGCAGTACGTC.

The sample holds one count of this clonotype. V usage is TRBV5-6 and J usage is TRBJ2-5; maybe TRBD1 (6 bases). This CDR3 comprises 15 residues. Germline CDR1 is SGHDT and CDR2 is YYEEEE. The V end lost 1 base, the J end lost 5 bases, and 15 bases lay between the germline ends. The CDR3, as DNA: TGTGCCAGCAGCTTGCGACCAGGGGTATACGAGACCCAGTACTTC. Translated: CASSLRPGVYETQYF.

This clonotype was seen many times. The chain is built from TRBV7-2 and TRBJ2-3, with no clear D. CDR1 and CDR2 (germline): SGHTA, FQGNSA. The V and J ends lost 1 base and 6 bases respectively, with 14 bases between them. The CDR3 sequence is 15 residues long. The CDR3 bases are TGTGCCAGCAGCTTAGTTGCTTATCGGTCCGATACGCAGTATTTT. It is translated as CASSLVAYRSDTQYF. The full variable domain, completed using reference TRBV7-2 and TRBJ2-3, is GAGVSQSPSNKVTEKGKDVELRCDPISGHTALYWYRQSLGQGLEFLIYFQGNSAPDKSGLPSDRFSAERTGGSVSTLTIQRTQQEDSAVYLCASSLVAYRSDTQYFGPGTRLTVL.

Many counts were recorded for this clonotype. V is TRBV7-9 and J is TRBJ1-1; D remains unclear. V dropped 0 bases and J dropped 3 bases, with 14 bases sitting between them. This CDR3 is built from 16 residues. Germline V lookup: CDR1 SEHNR, CDR2 FQNEAQ (reference sequence). CDR3 sequence (DNA): TGTGCCAGCAGCTTAGCGCTAGGATTAATGGACACTGAAGCTTTCTTT. Amino acids: CASSLALGLMDTEAFF.

This clonotype was observed a handful of times. The rearrangement uses TRBV5-1 and TRBJ2-7; possibly TRBD1 or TRBD2 for D (5 bases each). V was cut by 0 bases and J by 2 bases, with 15 bases left in between. Per the germline V gene, CDR1 is SGHRS and CDR2 is YFSETQ. This CDR3 is 16 amino acids long. CDR3 DNA sequence: TGCGCCAGCAGCTTGGGGGGTAGCTGGGGACCCTACGAGCAGTACTTC. Its protein product is CASSLGGSWGPYEQYF.

This clonotype was counted many times. The chain employs TRBV9 and TRBJ1-2, with a possible D match to TRBD1 (6 bases). CDR3 length equals 14 residues. The germline V gene encodes CDR1 SGDLS and CDR2 YYNGEE. V was trimmed by 4 bases and J by 7 bases, leaving 17 bases between them. CDR3 sequence: CASSPDGGPSGYTF. The DNA for the CDR3 is TGTGCCAGCAGCCCAGACGGGGGGCCGAGTGGCTACACCTTC.

The chain carries TRBV12-3 or TRBV12-4 and TRBJ2-2; D is unclear. The germline V and J ends were trimmed by 5 bases and 6 bases, with 7 bases remaining between them. The CDR3 contains 12 residues. The CDR3 DNA reads as TGTGCCAGCAGTGGGTCTTCCGGGGAGCTGTTTTTT. Amino acids: CASSGSSGELFF.

This clonotype was recorded many times. V is TRBV12-3 or TRBV12-4 and J is TRBJ2-5; tentatively, D is TRBD1 (6 bases). CDR3 length: 14 amino acids. Trimming removed 5 bases from V and 4 bases from J, with 14 bases in between. In nucleotides, the CDR3 is TGTGCCAGCAGTGACAACAGGGATCTAGAGACCCAGTACTTC. Residues: CASSDNRDLETQYF.

In this sample, this clonotype turned up many times. This chain joins TRBV7-2 and TRBJ2-1, with 15 bases that match TRBD2. The CDR3 covers 16 residues. V was pared by 0 bases and J by 9 bases, with 3 bases of the junction left unmatched. Germline V gene sequence: CDR1 SGHTA, CDR2 FQGNSA. CDR3 bases: TGTGCCAGCAGCTTAGCTGGGACTAGCGGGGGGAGTGAGCAGTTCTTC. Its protein product is CASSLAGTSGGSEQFF.

This clonotype was observed many times. V is TRBV4-3 and J is TRBJ1-3; no clear D. Trimming stripped 0 bases from V and 4 bases from J, with 4 bases between. The CDR3 has 13 amino acids. Germline CDR1 and CDR2: LGHNA and YSLEER. CDR3 in DNA: TGCGCCAGCAGCCAAGAGAAAGGAAACACCATATATTTT. It translates to CASSQEKGNTIYF.

This clonotype showed up many times. The chain links TRBV7-3 to TRBJ2-5; 10 bases map to TRBD1. Germline lookup yields CDR1 SGHTA and CDR2 FQGTGA. Germline trimming cut 5 bases from V and 5 bases from J; bases unmatched to any gene: 5. The CDR3 has 14 residues. The DNA of the CDR3 is TGTGCCAGCAGCCAGACAGGGGGCATGGAGACCCAGTACTTC. This gives the protein CASSQTGGMETQYF. Combining the CDR3 with reference TRBV7-3 and TRBJ2-5 gives the whole variable domain GAGVSQTPSNKVTEKGKYVELRCDPISGHTALYWYRQSLGQGPEFLIYFQGTGAADDSGLPNDRFFAVRPEGSVSTLKIQRTERGDSAVYLCASSQTGGMETQYFGPGTRLLVL.

This clonotype was picked up many times. The chain combines TRBV29-1 with TRBJ2-1; 9 bases align to TRBD2. CDR1 SQVTM and CDR2 ANQGSEA come from the germline V gene. J gave up 8 bases and V 4 bases, and 6 bases lay outside the gene matches. CDR3 length equals 13 residues. The CDR3 is CSVGGTSLDEQFF. The CDR3 region has the DNA TGCAGCGTTGGCGGGACTAGCTTGGATGAGCAGTTCTTC.